A single sample gave rise to the 17 T cell receptor beta chains below, sequenced in a study of CD8 T cells in Susac syndrome. The RNA input was about 0.5 to 1 ug, and it was reverse transcribed with random hexamers. TCRdb itself ran the immunoSEQ multiplex PCR reads through MiXCR, one entry per CDR3 protein. Of tens of thousands of distinct CDR3 sequences in the sample, over 90% were seen once. Input material: CD8+ T cells from PBMCs. All receptors derive from a human donor in good health.

The CDR3 loop reads CASSLSLSTNEQFF. The CDR3 nucleotides are TGTGCCAGCAGCTTAAGTCTCTCCACCAATGAGCAGTTCTTC. This rearrangement joins TRBV7-9 to TRBJ2-1, with unresolved D. This CDR3 comprises 14 residues. Germline CDR1 SEHNR, CDR2 FQNEAQ (reference sequence). Trimming removed 2 bases at V and 6 bases at J, with 11 bases between.

The V call is TRBV4-1, the J call TRBJ2-1; tentatively, D is TRBD1 (6 bases). CDR1 and CDR2 from the germline V gene are MGHRA and YSYEKL. The CDR3 spans 16 residues. V lost 0 bases and J lost 6, with 15 bases in between. CDR3 nucleotides: TGCGCCAGCAGCCAAGATGACCAGGGGATGGGCAATGAGCAGTTCTTC. This encodes CASSQDDQGMGNEQFF.

V usage is TRBV19 and J usage is TRBJ2-1, with 7 bases identical to TRBD1. The V and J ends lost 5 bases and 4 bases, in that order; junction bases with no gene match: 14. From germline, CDR1 is LNHDA and CDR2 SQIVND (reference sequence). The CDR3 consists of 17 residues. CDR3 coding DNA: TGTGCCAGTAGTGTGACAGGGAGCGGAGCGTCTTACAATGAGCAGTTCTTC. Its translation: CASSVTGSGASYNEQFF.

The rearrangement uses TRBV29-1 and TRBJ2-1; the match to TRBD1 covers 8 bases. J lost 9 bases, V lost 0 bases, and 7 bases had no gene match. Germline CDR1 and CDR2: SQVTM and ANQGSEA. The CDR3 sequence is 14 residues long. CDR3 in amino acids: CSVEDRTGSSEQFF. In DNA, the CDR3 is TGCAGCGTTGAAGATCGGACAGGGTCTAGTGAGCAGTTCTTC.

The chain's CDR3 is CASTPRVGQETQYF. CDR3 DNA sequence: TGTGCCAGCACCCCAAGGGTAGGCCAAGAGACCCAGTACTTC. The J gene is TRBJ2-5, the V gene TRBV12-3 or TRBV12-4; D not certain. The CDR3 is 14 amino acids. Trimming stripped 7 bases from V and 1 base from J, with 13 bases between.

The chain recombines TRBV14 with TRBJ1-2; possible D gene TRBD1, 6 bases. The germline gives CDR1 SGHDN, CDR2 FVKESK. V lost 1 base and J lost 7, with 16 bases in between. The CDR3 spans 15 residues. CDR3 region: CASSQGGGKLSGYTF. The CDR3 DNA reads as TGTGCCAGCAGCCAAGGCGGGGGCAAACTGAGTGGCTACACCTTC.

The V gene is TRBV2, the J gene TRBJ2-6, with TRBD2 as a possible D gene (6 bases). CDR3 length: 19 residues. Germline CDR1 and CDR2: SNHLY and FYNNEI. V lost 4 bases and J lost 1, with 20 bases in between. CDR3 sequence (DNA): TGTGCCAGCAGTGGGGGACCGGGAGTCTCGGTGTCTGGGGCCAACGTCCTGACTTTC. Its protein product is CASSGGPGVSVSGANVLTF. Together with reference TRBV2 and TRBJ2-6, the CDR3 gives the full variable domain: EPEVTQTPSHQVTQMGQEVILRCVPISNHLYFYWYRQILGQKVEFLVSFYNNEISEKSEIFDDQFSVERPDGSNFTLKIRSTKLEDSAMYFCASSGGPGVSVSGANVLTFGAGSRLTVL.

The CDR3 loop is CASSPGLAQQFF. DNA of the CDR3: TGTGCCAGCAGCCCAGGACTAGCGCAGCAGTTCTTC. This sequence joins TRBV3-1 and TRBJ2-1, with 9 bases that match TRBD2. The CDR3 covers 12 residues. V gave up 4 bases and J gave up 11 bases; unmatched junction bases: 3. Germline V gene lookup returns CDR1 LGHDT and CDR2 YNNKEL (reference sequence).

The chain joins TRBV6-1 to TRBJ2-7; the D gene is possibly TRBD1 (5 bases). Germline lookup yields CDR1 MNHNS and CDR2 SASEGT. Trimming shortened V by 9 bases and J by 5 bases, and 14 bases separated the two germline ends. The CDR3 has 12 amino acids. CDR3 DNA: TGTGCCAGTCACCAGGGTATCCACGAGCAGTACTTC. Amino acids: CASHQGIHEQYF.

The CDR3 spells CASSSLQGGSTDTQYF. The CDR3 DNA follows: TGTGCCAGCAGTTCTCTCCAGGGGGGGAGCACAGATACGCAGTATTTT. The rearrangement links TRBV7-2 to TRBJ2-3; D possibly uses TRBD1 or TRBD2 (7 bases each). The CDR3 runs 16 residues. CDR1 is SGHTA, CDR2 FQGNSA, per germline. V was shortened by 6 bases and J by 0 bases, with 16 bases between the two germline ends.

The chain uses TRBV19 and TRBJ1-1; no reliable D call. V was cut by 3 bases and J by 4 bases, with 6 bases left in between. The CDR3 consists of 12 residues. Germline loops: CDR1 LNHDA, CDR2 SQIVND (reference sequence). The CDR3 region is CASSMYTTEAFF. Here the CDR3 DNA reads TGTGCCAGTAGTATGTATACCACTGAAGCTTTCTTT.

CDR3 sequence reads: CSVEPRDTLTYSGYTF. DNA of the CDR3: TGCAGCGTGGAGCCCAGGGATACCCTAACCTACTCTGGCTACACCTTC. The J gene is TRBJ1-2, the V gene TRBV29-1; D may be TRBD1 (5 bases). Per the germline V gene, CDR1 is SQVTM and CDR2 is ANQGSEA. The CDR3 is made up of 16 amino acids. V was clipped by 6 bases and J by 7 bases, with 27 bases between them.

This clonotype was seen just once. The CDR3 loop is CASSSRLAGVPDTQYF. The CDR3 coding sequence is TGTGCCAGCAGCTCCCGACTAGCGGGAGTTCCAGATACGCAGTATTTT. The V gene is TRBV7-9, the J gene TRBJ2-3; 12 bases are a match to TRBD2. Trimming cost V 4 bases and J 4 bases; bases outside gene matches: 6. This CDR3 has 16 amino acids. Germline V gene sequence: CDR1 SEHNR, CDR2 FQNEAQ (reference sequence).

J is TRBJ2-4 and V is TRBV13; D is unclear. The CDR3 has 14 amino acids. The germline V and J ends were trimmed by 4 bases and 0 bases, with 7 bases remaining between them. Germline V gene lookup returns CDR1 PRHDT and CDR2 FYEKMQ (reference sequence). DNA of the CDR3: TGTGCCAGCAGCTCCGGGTTAGCCAAAAACATTCAGTACTTC. Protein product: CASSSGLAKNIQYF. Using reference TRBV13 and TRBJ2-4 for the parts outside the CDR3, the full variable domain is AAGVIQSPRHLIKEKRETATLKCYPIPRHDTVYWYQQGPGQDPQFLISFYEKMQSDKGSIPDRFSAQQFSDYHSELNMSSLELGDSALYFCASSSGLAKNIQYFGAGTRLSVL.

This chain uses TRBV5-1 with TRBJ2-1, with 7 bases matching TRBD2. Looked up from germline, CDR1 is SGHRS and CDR2 is YFSETQ. The CDR3 loop spans 14 amino acids. V shed 5 bases, J shed 4 bases, and the junction held 6 bases outside the gene matches. CDR3 DNA sequence: TGCGCCAGCAGAGAGCGGGAATTATACAATGAGCAGTTCTTC. Translating it yields CASRERELYNEQFF.

As DNA, the CDR3 is TGTGCCAGCAGTTCGACAGTTAATGAGCAGTTCTTC. Translating gives CASSSTVNEQFF. The chain combines TRBV27 with TRBJ2-1; D is perhaps TRBD1 (5 bases). In germline, CDR1 is MNHEY, CDR2 SMNVEV (reference sequence). The length of the CDR3 is 12 residues. The germline V and J ends were trimmed by 4 bases and 7 bases, with 8 bases remaining between them.

This sequence joins TRBV25-1 and TRBJ2-7, with D unresolved. The CDR3 spans 12 residues. Germline V gene lookup returns CDR1 MGHDK and CDR2 SYGVNS. V was clipped by 1 base and J by 5 bases, with 6 bases between them. CDR3 sequence reads: CASSESGDEQYF. CDR3 DNA: TGTGCCAGCAGTGAATCGGGCGACGAGCAGTACTTC.